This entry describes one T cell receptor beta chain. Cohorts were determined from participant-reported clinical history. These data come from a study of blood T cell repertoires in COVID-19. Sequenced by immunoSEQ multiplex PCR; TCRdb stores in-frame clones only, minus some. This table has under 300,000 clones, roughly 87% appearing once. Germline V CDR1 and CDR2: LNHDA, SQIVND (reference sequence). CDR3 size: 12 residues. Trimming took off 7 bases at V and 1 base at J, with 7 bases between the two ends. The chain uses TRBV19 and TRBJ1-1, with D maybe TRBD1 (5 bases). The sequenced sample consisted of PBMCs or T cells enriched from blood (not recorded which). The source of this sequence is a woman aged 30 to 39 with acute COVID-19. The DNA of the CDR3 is TGTGCCAGTAAGACAGCGAACACTGAAGCTTTCTTT. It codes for CASKTANTEAFF.